The 21 T cell receptor beta chains below were found in one sample sequenced in a study of T cell responses to AZD1222 COVID-19 vaccine. Some clones are missing from TCRdb's copy, which holds only in-frame ones; the method was immunoSEQ multiplex PCR. The sample has approximately 85,000 clones; approximately 87% are singletons. This sample comprised peripheral blood, obtained on day 0 of AZD1222 vaccination. These receptors originate from an adult in good health.

The chain joins TRBV5-1 to TRBJ1-2; D ambiguous. Germline-derived CDR1 and CDR2 are SGHRS and YFSETQ. This CDR3 spans 15 amino acids. The V gene lost 4 bases and the J gene lost 4 bases, with 17 bases spanning the gap. CDR3 in amino acids: CASSRSWEGLYGYTF. CDR3 nucleotides: TGCGCCAGCAGCCGTAGTTGGGAAGGCCTCTATGGCTACACCTTC.

The chain carries TRBV28 and TRBJ1-2; 7 nucleotides match TRBD1. Germline CDR1 is MDHEN and CDR2 is SYDVKM. The CDR3 length is 13 residues. The V and J ends lost 7 bases and 8 bases, in that order; junction bases with no gene match: 10. Written as DNA, the CDR3 is TGTGCCAGCAACGAACAGGGGATCGGAGGCTACACCTTC. As protein: CASNEQGIGGYTF.

In regard to this clone: The junction does not match germline at one end; this may be a read error. The genes are TRBV7-8 and TRBJ1-1; 10 bases fit TRBD1. Germline V CDR1 and CDR2: SGHVS, FQNEAQ. The CDR3 consists of 19 residues. The CDR3 region is CASSVALPGQGKGSTEAFF. CDR3 DNA sequence: TGTGCCAGCAGCGTAGCCCTGCCGGGACAGGGGAAGGGTAGCACTGAAGCTTTCTTT.

In its sample, this clone was seen once. The chain is built from TRBV27 and TRBJ1-2; TRBD1 agrees at 8 bases. Germline values: CDR1 MNHEY, CDR2 SMNVEV (reference sequence). The CDR3 sequence is 14 residues long. J lost 4 bases, V lost 4 bases, and 5 bases had no gene match. CDR3 sequence reads: CASSSRDRSYGYTF. In DNA form, the CDR3 reads TGTGCCAGCAGTTCACGGGACAGGAGCTATGGCTACACCTTC.

This rearrangement joins TRBV30 to TRBJ1-5; TRBD1 aligns across 10 bases. The CDR3 has 15 residues. CDR1 and CDR2 from the germline V gene are GTSNPN and SVGIG (reference sequence). Trimming at V came to 2 bases and at J to 3 bases, leaving 4 bases not matched to a gene. Written as DNA, the CDR3 is TGTGCCTGGAGTCCGGGACAGGGGTTCAATCAGCCCCAGCATTTT. Protein product: CAWSPGQGFNQPQHF.

In this sample, this clone turned up a few times. This CDR3 is CASSQWTEAFF. The CDR3 DNA sequence: TGTGCCAGCAGCCAATGGACTGAAGCTTTCTTT. The rearrangement uses TRBV3-1 (or the pseudogene TRBV3-2) and TRBJ1-1; D remains unclear. Looked up from germline, CDR1 is LGHDT and CDR2 is YNNKEL (reference sequence). The CDR3 has 11 residues. Trimming took off 2 bases at V and 5 bases at J, with 3 bases between the two ends.

The V gene is TRBV5-6, the J gene TRBJ2-3; D possibly uses TRBD1 or TRBD2 (5 bases each). CDR3 length equals 15 residues. The V end was cut by 2 bases, the J end by 0 bases, with 10 bases between. From germline, CDR1 is SGHDT and CDR2 YYEEEE. Here the CDR3 DNA reads TGTGCCAGCAGCTTTTTGGGGGTCAGCACAGATACGCAGTATTTT. It is translated as CASSFLGVSTDTQYF.

V is TRBV2 and J is TRBJ2-2; 15 positions match TRBD2. The CDR3 has 19 amino acids. V lost 3 bases to trimming and J lost 2 bases; unmatched junction nucleotides: 7. Germline values: CDR1 SNHLY, CDR2 FYNNEI. This CDR3 is CASSEQGLAGGLNTGELFF. The CDR3 nucleotides read TGTGCCAGCAGTGAGCAGGGACTAGCGGGAGGATTAAACACCGGGGAGCTGTTTTTT. Filled out from reference TRBV2 and TRBJ2-2, the complete variable domain reads EPEVTQTPSHQVTQMGQEVILRCVPISNHLYFYWYRQILGQKVEFLVSFYNNEISEKSEIFDDQFSVERPDGSNFTLKIRSTKLEDSAMYFCASSEQGLAGGLNTGELFFGEGSRLTVL.

The chain combines TRBV15 with TRBJ2-3, with D maybe TRBD1 (6 bases). The V gene lost 1 base and the J gene lost 5 bases, with 13 bases spanning the gap. There are 15 residues in the CDR3. Germline V CDR1 and CDR2: LNHNV, YYDKDF (reference sequence). Written as DNA, the CDR3 is TGTGCCACCAGCAGAGGCACAGGGTCAAGAGATACGCAGTATTTT. It yields the protein CATSRGTGSRDTQYF.

The chain is built from TRBV6-5 and TRBJ1-5, with 7 bases aligning to TRBD1. This CDR3 region has 15 residues. The J segment lost 2 bases and the V segment lost 0 bases, leaving 1 base of the junction unmatched. CDR1 MNHEY and CDR2 SVGAGI come from the germline V gene. CDR3 in DNA: TGTGCCAGCAGTTACTCGGGGACAGGCAATCAGCCCCAGCATTTT. Residues: CASSYSGTGNQPQHF.

V usage is TRBV18 and J usage is TRBJ2-5; D remains ambiguous. Germline lookup yields CDR1 KGHSH and CDR2 LQKENI. V was clipped by 3 bases and J by 1 base, with 3 bases between them. This CDR3 contains 12 residues. The CDR3 loop reads CASSPPQETQYF. The DNA of the CDR3 is TGTGCCAGCTCACCCCCCCAAGAGACCCAGTACTTC.

The genes are TRBV3-1 (or the pseudogene TRBV3-2) and TRBJ1-1; D is possibly TRBD1 (5 bases). Germline CDR1 is LGHDT and CDR2 is YNNKEL (reference sequence). V dropped 4 bases and J dropped 0 bases, with 12 bases sitting between them. This CDR3 comprises 15 residues. The CDR3 here is CASSPAGPMNTEAFF. The CDR3 nucleotides are TGTGCCAGCAGCCCGGCAGGGCCCATGAACACTGAAGCTTTCTTT.

The chain uses TRBV19 and TRBJ2-1; 11 nucleotides align to TRBD2. J was trimmed by 7 bases and V by 4 bases; bases with no gene match: 9. Looked up from germline, CDR1 is LNHDA and CDR2 is SQIVND (reference sequence). The CDR3 is 16 amino acids. In DNA, the CDR3 is TGTGCCAGTAGTACCCTCACTAGCGGGGGCTCGAATGAGCAGTTCTTC. Protein: CASSTLTSGGSNEQFF.

This rearrangement joins TRBV18 to TRBJ1-5; 7 positions agree with TRBD1. V was clipped by 6 bases and J by 2 bases; unmatched bases: 7. Germline CDR1 reads KGHSH; CDR2 reads LQKENI. The CDR3 consists of 15 residues. The CDR3 nucleotides read TGTGCCAGCTCTACAGGGGCGGGCGGCAATCAGCCCCAGCATTTT. It encodes CASSTGAGGNQPQHF.

The V and J genes are TRBV5-1 and TRBJ1-3; perhaps TRBD1 as D (5 bases). Trimming stripped 4 bases from V and 1 base from J, with 18 bases between. Germline lookup yields CDR1 SGHRS and CDR2 YFSETQ. The CDR3 covers 17 residues. CDR3 protein: CASSTDPQGFSGNTIYF. CDR3 bases: TGCGCCAGCAGCACAGACCCTCAGGGATTTTCTGGAAACACCATATATTTT.

This clone has a single count. This rearrangement joins TRBV7-2 to TRBJ1-1; 9 bases agree with TRBD1. With V trimmed by 3 bases and J by 3 bases, 5 bases remained unmatched. Germline CDR1 reads SGHTA; CDR2 reads FQGNSA. The CDR3 totals 15 residues. The CDR3 coding sequence is TGTGCCAGCAGCTTCGAACAGGGGGCATACACTGAAGCTTTCTTT. Translating it yields CASSFEQGAYTEAFF.

This rearrangement joins TRBV6-5 to TRBJ1-1, with 9 positions matching TRBD1. CDR1 and CDR2 from the germline V gene are MNHEY and SVGAGI. The CDR3 sequence is 14 residues long. V shed 0 bases and J 6 bases; nucleotides not matched to a gene: 2. The CDR3, as DNA: TGTGCCAGCAGTTACTCGACAGGGGGAGCTGAAGCTTTCTTT. It codes for CASSYSTGGAEAFF.

This clone was observed a few times. The rearrangement joins TRBV19 to TRBJ1-1; 9 bases are a match to TRBD1. Germline assignment: CDR1 LNHDA and CDR2 SQIVND (reference sequence). After removal of 5 bases from V and 0 bases from J, the junction contained 7 bases not matched to a gene. The CDR3 covers 16 residues. In DNA form, the CDR3 reads TGTGCCAGTAGTCGCGGGACAGGGAGTCTGAACACTGAAGCTTTCTTT. Amino acid sequence: CASSRGTGSLNTEAFF.

The chain is built from TRBV6-2 or TRBV6-3 and TRBJ1-1; no definite D call. CDR3 length: 13 residues. V dropped 5 bases and J dropped 10 bases, with 17 bases sitting between them. Germline assignment: CDR1 MNHEY and CDR2 SVGEGT. The CDR3 DNA sequence: TGTGCCAGCAGTACCACTAAGGGATTAGGAGCTTTCTTT. Translated, it gives CASSTTKGLGAFF.

The CDR3 bases are TGTGCCAGCAGCTTAGGGGGATCCCTGGGTGGCTACACCTTC. It translates to CASSLGGSLGGYTF. J is TRBJ1-2 and V is TRBV7-3; maybe TRBD1 (5 bases). CDR3 size: 14 residues. Trimming stripped 2 bases from V and 7 bases from J, with 14 bases between. The germline CDR1 and CDR2 sequences are SGHTA and FQGTGA.

The chain is built from TRBV28 and TRBJ2-1; a weak D match, TRBD2 (5 bases). Germline values: CDR1 MDHEN, CDR2 SYDVKM. This CDR3 has 16 amino acids. Trimming removed 3 bases at V and 3 bases at J, with 15 bases between. This CDR3 reads CASSLSSNSVYNEQFF. Here the CDR3 DNA reads TGTGCCAGCAGTTTGTCTAGCAATTCCGTCTACAATGAGCAGTTCTTC.